This entry describes one T cell receptor beta chain. What it binds is not known. The repertoire was sequenced with immunoSEQ multiplex PCR; TCRdb's copy has only in-frame clones and lacks some. The sample has about 150,000 clones, approximately 88% seen once. The source of the sample is a study of T cell responses to AZD1222 COVID-19 vaccine. Overall study findings and caveats: CD4 TCRs covered the whole spike, strongest at regions 160-218 and 743-854. Nearly half of unique spike-specific TCRs reportedly avoided B.1.351 and B.1.1.7 mutated regions.

Trimming pared 2 bases from V and 1 base from J, leaving 11 bases between. The CDR3 length is 15 residues. The germline V gene has CDR1 MNHEY and CDR2 SMNVEV (reference sequence). The chain joins TRBV27 to TRBJ1-1; TRBD1 is a possible D gene (5 bases). The receptor comes from an adult in good health. Source: peripheral blood, taken on day 0 of MenACWY control vaccination. In nucleotides, the CDR3 is TGTGCCAGCAGTTTAGACTGGGGGTGGAACACTGAAGCTTTCTTT. Its translation: CASSLDWGWNTEAFF.